The T cell receptor beta chain under discussion was sequenced for a study of blood T cell repertoires in COVID-19. Overall study: PBMCs, B-cell-depleted T cells, or T cells were the source of the cDNA or gDNA that made up the material.

Original handling: Amplification of reference gene primers was used by the study to estimate nucleated cell counts. Generated by immunoSEQ multiplex PCR, the TCRdb table keeps only in-frame clones and is missing some. The DNA gave D and trimming, while V, J and clone size come from that table. Seen here are 220,000 or so clones, approximately 84% observed once, and the top ten hold 3%. The receptor comes from a woman aged 25 to 45 who had recovered from COVID-19. The sample taken for sequencing was peripheral blood.

Written as DNA, the CDR3 is TGTGCCAGCAGTTTATTCCCAGGCCCCCTCCACTTT. It translates to CASSLFPGPLHF. V usage is TRBV28 and J usage is TRBJ1-6; the D is unclear. The CDR3 loop spans 12 amino acids. Germline CDR1 MDHEN, CDR2 SYDVKM. Trimming took 1 base from V and 13 from J, leaving 8 bases between them. The whole variable domain, filled in from reference TRBV28 and TRBJ1-6, reads DVKVTQSSRYLVKRTGEKVFLECVQDMDHENMFWYRQDPGLGLRLIYFSYDVKMKEKGDIPEGYSVSREKKERFSLILESASTNQTSMYLCASSLFPGPLHFGNGTRLTVT.